This T cell receptor (beta chain) was observed in a study of T cell responses to AZD1222 COVID-19 vaccine. Study outcomes and limitations: Spike-specific TCR repertoires showed rising breadth and depth after two AZD1222 doses. Repertoire sampling happened only post peak T cell response.

For this clone: The target antigen is unknown.

Profiling relied on immunoSEQ multiplex PCR, and the TCRdb table lists in-frame clones only, not all of them. The sample has about 190,000 clones, roughly 91% seen once. From germline, CDR1 is SGHNT and CDR2 YYREEE (reference sequence). The J segment lost 1 base and the V segment lost 2 bases, leaving 4 bases of the junction unmatched. The CDR3 has 15 amino acids. Sample: peripheral blood, taken on day 0 of AZD1222 vaccination. The source is an adult in good health. The chain is built from TRBV5-4 and TRBJ2-3; 7 positions match TRBD2. CDR3 protein: CASSFGLAGTDTQYF. For the CDR3, the DNA is TGTGCCAGCAGCTTTGGGCTAGCGGGCACAGATACGCAGTATTTT.